This T cell receptor beta chain stems from a study of CD8 T cells in Susac syndrome. CDR3 length: 15 amino acids. Germline assignment: CDR1 SQVTM and CDR2 ANQGSEA. Trimming took 5 bases from V and 2 from J, leaving 16 bases between them. When the RNA was reverse transcribed, random hexamers were used with an input of about 0.5 to 1 ug. One entry per CDR3 protein results from TCRdb running MiXCR on the immunoSEQ multiplex PCR reads. This sample carries 110,000 to 150,000 distinct CDR3 sequences, 95% of them seen once, and the ten largest clones take roughly 0.084%. The authors negatively isolated CD8+ and CD4+ T cells and FACS-enriched TEMRA cells.

Sequenced: CD4+ T cells from PBMCs. This clonotype originated in a human donor with Susac syndrome. The chain joins TRBV29-1 to TRBJ1-3; D is undetermined. CDR3 sequence reads: CSVSVPSVAGNTIYF. CDR3 sequence (DNA): TGCAGCGTTTCGGTTCCCAGCGTCGCTGGAAACACCATATATTTT.